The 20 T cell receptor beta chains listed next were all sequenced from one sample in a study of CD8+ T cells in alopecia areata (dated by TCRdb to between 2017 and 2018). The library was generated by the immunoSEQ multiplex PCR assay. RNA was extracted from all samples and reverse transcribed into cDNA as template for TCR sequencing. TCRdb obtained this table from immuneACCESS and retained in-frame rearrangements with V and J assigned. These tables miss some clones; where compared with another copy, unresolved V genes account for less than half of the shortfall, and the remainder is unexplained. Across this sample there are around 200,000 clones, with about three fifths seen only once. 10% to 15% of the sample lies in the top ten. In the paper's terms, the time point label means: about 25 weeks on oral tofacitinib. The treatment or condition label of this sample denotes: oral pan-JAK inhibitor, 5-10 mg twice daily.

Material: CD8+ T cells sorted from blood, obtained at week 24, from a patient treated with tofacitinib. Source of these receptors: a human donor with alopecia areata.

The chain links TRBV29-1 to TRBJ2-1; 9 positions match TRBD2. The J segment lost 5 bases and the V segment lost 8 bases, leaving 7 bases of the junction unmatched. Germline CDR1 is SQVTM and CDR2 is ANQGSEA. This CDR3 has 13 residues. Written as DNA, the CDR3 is TGCAGCCCCACCTTAGCGGGGGACAATGAGCAGTTCTTC. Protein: CSPTLAGDNEQFF.

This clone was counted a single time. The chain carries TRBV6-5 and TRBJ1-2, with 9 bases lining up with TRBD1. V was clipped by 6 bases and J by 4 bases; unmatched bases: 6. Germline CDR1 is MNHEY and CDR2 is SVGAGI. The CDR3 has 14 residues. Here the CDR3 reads CASSHPGQGYGYTF. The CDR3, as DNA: TGTGCCAGCAGCCACCCGGGACAGGGCTATGGCTACACCTTC.

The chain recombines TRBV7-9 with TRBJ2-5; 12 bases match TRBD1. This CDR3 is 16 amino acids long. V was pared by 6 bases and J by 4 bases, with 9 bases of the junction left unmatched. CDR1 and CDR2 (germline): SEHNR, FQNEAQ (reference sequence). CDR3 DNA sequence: TGTGCCAGCAGACACCGGGACAGGGGGCATCGAGAGACCCAGTACTTC. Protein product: CASRHRDRGHRETQYF.

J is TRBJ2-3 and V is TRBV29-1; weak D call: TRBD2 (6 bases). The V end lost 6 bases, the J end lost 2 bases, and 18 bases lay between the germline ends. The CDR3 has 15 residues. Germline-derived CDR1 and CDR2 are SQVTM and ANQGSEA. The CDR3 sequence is CSVSVGGRYTDTQYF. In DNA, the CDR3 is TGCAGCGTCAGCGTTGGAGGGAGGTACACAGATACGCAGTATTTT.

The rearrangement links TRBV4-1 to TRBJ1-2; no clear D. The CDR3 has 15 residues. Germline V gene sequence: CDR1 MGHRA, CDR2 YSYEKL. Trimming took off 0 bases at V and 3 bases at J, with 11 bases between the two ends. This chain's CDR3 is CASSQDRHWDYGYTF. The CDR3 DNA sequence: TGCGCCAGCAGCCAAGATCGGCACTGGGACTATGGCTACACCTTC.

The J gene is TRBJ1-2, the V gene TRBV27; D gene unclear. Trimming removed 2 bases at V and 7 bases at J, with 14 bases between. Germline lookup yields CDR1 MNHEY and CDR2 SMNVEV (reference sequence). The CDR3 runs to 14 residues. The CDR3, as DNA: TGTGCCAGCAGTTTAAACTGGGCAGGAACTGGCTACACCTTC. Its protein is CASSLNWAGTGYTF.

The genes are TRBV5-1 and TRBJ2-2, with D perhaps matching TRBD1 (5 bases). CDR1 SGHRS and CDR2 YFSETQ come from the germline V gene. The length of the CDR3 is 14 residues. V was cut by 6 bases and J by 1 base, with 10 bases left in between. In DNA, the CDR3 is TGCGCCAGCACCTCACAGGAGAACACCGGGGAGCTGTTTTTT. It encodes CASTSQENTGELFF.

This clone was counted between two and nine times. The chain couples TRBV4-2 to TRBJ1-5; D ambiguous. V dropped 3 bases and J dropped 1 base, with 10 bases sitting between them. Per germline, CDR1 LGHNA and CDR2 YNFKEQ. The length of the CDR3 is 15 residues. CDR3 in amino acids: CASSQEPVSNQPQHF. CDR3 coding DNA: TGTGCCAGCAGCCAGGAACCGGTCAGCAATCAGCCCCAGCATTTT.

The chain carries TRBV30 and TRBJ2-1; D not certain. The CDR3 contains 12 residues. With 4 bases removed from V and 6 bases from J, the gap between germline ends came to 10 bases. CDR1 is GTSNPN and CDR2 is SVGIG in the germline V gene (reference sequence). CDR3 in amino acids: CAWIPAPNEQFF. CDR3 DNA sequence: TGTGCCTGGATTCCGGCCCCCAATGAGCAGTTCTTC.

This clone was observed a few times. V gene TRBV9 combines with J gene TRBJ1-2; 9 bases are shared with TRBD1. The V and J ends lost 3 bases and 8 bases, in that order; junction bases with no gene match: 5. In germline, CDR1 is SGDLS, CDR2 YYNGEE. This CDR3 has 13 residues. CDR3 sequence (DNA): TGTGCCAGCAGCGCCGGGACAGGGAAGGGCTACACCTTC. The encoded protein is CASSAGTGKGYTF.

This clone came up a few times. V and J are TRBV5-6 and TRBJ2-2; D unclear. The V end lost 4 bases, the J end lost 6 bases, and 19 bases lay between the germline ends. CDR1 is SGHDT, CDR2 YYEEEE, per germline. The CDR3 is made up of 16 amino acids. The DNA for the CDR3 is TGTGCCAGCAGCCAAACCCTGGTGGGGAAGGCCGGGGAGCTGTTTTTT. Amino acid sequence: CASSQTLVGKAGELFF.

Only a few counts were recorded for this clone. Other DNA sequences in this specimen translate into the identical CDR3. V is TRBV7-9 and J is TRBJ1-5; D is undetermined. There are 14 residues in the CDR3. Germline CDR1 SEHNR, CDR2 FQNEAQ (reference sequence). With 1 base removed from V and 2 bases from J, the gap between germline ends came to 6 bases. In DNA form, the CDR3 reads TGTGCCAGCAGCTTAGGTTCCGGCAATCAGCCCCAGCATTTT. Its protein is CASSLGSGNQPQHF.

Here the CDR3 DNA reads TGTGCCGGGACGTTCAAGGGGTGGGGATATGGCTACACCTTC. Encoded protein: CAGTFKGWGYGYTF. The chain is built from TRBV6-6 and TRBJ1-2; TRBD1 is a possible D gene (5 bases). The CDR3 has 14 residues. In germline, CDR1 is MNHNY, CDR2 SVGAGI (reference sequence). With 11 bases removed from V and 5 bases from J, the gap between germline ends came to 21 bases.

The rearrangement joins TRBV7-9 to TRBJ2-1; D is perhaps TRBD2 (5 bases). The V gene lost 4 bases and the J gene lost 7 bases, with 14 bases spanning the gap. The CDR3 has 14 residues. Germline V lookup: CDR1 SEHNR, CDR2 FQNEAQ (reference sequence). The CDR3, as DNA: TGTGCCAGCAGCTCCCGGGCTAGCTTGAATGAGCAGTTCTTC. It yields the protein CASSSRASLNEQFF.

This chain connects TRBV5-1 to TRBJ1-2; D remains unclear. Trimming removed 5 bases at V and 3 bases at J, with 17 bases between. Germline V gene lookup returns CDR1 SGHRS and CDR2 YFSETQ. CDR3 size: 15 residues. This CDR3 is CASSYGAHTYYGYTF. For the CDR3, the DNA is TGCGCCAGCAGTTACGGAGCACATACCTACTATGGCTACACCTTC.

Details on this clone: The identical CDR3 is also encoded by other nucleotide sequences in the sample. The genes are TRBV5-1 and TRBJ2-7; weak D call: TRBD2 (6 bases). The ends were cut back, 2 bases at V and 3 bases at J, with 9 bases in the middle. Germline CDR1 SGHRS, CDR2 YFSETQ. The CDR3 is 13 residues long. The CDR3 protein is CASSLVADYEQYF. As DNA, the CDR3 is TGCGCCAGCAGCTTAGTAGCGGACTACGAGCAGTACTTC.

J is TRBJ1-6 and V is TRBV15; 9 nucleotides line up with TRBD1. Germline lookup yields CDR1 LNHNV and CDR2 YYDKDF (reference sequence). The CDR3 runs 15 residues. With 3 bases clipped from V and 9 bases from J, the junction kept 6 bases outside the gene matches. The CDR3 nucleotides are TGTGCCACCAGCAGCCGACAGGGGGTCGGTTCACCCCTCCACTTT. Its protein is CATSSRQGVGSPLHF.

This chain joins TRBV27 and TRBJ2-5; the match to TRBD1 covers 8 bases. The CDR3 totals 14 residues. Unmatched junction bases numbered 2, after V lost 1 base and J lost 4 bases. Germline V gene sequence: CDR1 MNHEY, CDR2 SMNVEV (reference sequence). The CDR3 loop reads CASSLFGQGETQYF. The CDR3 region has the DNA TGTGCCAGCAGTTTATTCGGACAGGGAGAGACCCAGTACTTC.

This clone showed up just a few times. The CDR3 reads CSVEYRAGPYGYTF. The CDR3 DNA is TGCAGCGTTGAATATCGTGCAGGACCATATGGCTACACCTTC. This chain uses TRBV29-1 with TRBJ1-2; D is unresolved. The CDR3 has 14 amino acids. V lost 2 bases and J 5 bases, leaving 15 bases between the germline ends. Germline V gene lookup returns CDR1 SQVTM and CDR2 ANQGSEA. Full variable domain (missing parts from reference TRBV29-1 and TRBJ1-2): SAVISQKPSRDICQRGTSLTIQCQVDSQVTMMFWYRQQPGQSLTLIATANQGSEATYESGFVIDKFPISRPNLTFSTLTVSNMSPEDSSIYLCSVEYRAGPYGYTFGSGTRLTVV.

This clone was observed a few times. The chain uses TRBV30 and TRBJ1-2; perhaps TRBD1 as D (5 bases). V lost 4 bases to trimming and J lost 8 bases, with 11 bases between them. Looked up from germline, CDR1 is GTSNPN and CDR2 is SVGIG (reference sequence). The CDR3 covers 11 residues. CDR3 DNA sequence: TGTGCCTGGATGGGGGGAGAAGGCTACACCTTC. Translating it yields CAWMGGEGYTF.